The rows below give T cell receptor beta chains drawn from one sample of a study of regulatory T cells in long-lasting Graves disease. TCRdb reprocessed the multiplex PCR reads via MiXCR and lists one record per CDR3 protein. The profile shows hundreds of thousands of distinct CDR3 sequences, roughly 15% of them singletons. A further study also used this sample, focusing on T cells in Graves' hyperthyroidism and ophthalmopathy.

The sample was peripheral blood mononuclear cells (PBMCs), taken at new diagnosis, from a patient treated with antithyroid drugs. These receptors all stem from a woman between 40 and 50 years old with Graves disease. Each CDR3 is given with its conserved first and last residue. D genes are given only for firm matches. A clone size is listed for some rows: how often the clone was seen (once, few, many), or a class if it is expanded.

j_call	v_call	clone_size	d_call	cdr3_aa	cdr3_nt
TRBJ2-5	TRBV3-1	few	-	CASSPGLLSQETQYF	TGTGCCAGCAGCCCCGGACTGTTGAGCCAAGAGACCCAGTACTTC
TRBJ2-1	TRBV5-5	few	TRBD1	CASSLGTGKDEQFF	TGTGCCAGCAGCTTGGGGACAGGGAAGGATGAGCAGTTCTTC
TRBJ2-6	TRBV5-1	many	-	CASSLDATGANVLTF	TGCGCCAGCAGCTTGGATGCCACTGGGGCCAACGTCCTGACTTTC
TRBJ2-6	TRBV19	-	-	CASSPDRTGANVLTF	TGTGCCAGTAGTCCTGACAGAACTGGGGCCAACGTCCTGACTTTC
TRBJ1-4	TRBV12-3/TRBV12-4	-	TRBD1	CASQGQGGEKLFF	TGTGCCAGCCAGGGACAGGGAGGTGAAAAACTGTTTTTT
TRBJ2-7	TRBV5-1	-	TRBD1	CASSVSGTGRDEQYF	TGCGCCAGCAGCGTATCCGGGACAGGGCGAGACGAGCAGTACTTC
TRBJ2-1	TRBV29-1	-	TRBD2	CSVTLASSGLYNEQFF	TGCAGCGTTACCCTCGCATCTAGCGGGCTATACAATGAGCAGTTCTTC
TRBJ1-1	TRBV18	-	TRBD1	CASSGQGVLEAFF	TGTGCCAGCTCAGGACAGGGTGTGTTGGAAGCTTTCTTT
TRBJ1-5	TRBV28	-	-	CASSHHWTAAPGNQPQHF	TGTGCCAGCAGTCACCACTGGACAGCCGCTCCGGGCAATCAGCCCCAGCATTTT
TRBJ2-1	TRBV5-4	-	TRBD1	CASSADRAYEQFF	TGTGCCAGCAGCGCGGACAGGGCTTACGAGCAGTTCTTC
TRBJ2-7	TRBV7-6	many	TRBD2	CASSRLAGDIGEQYF	TGTGCCAGCAGCAGACTAGCGGGAGATATCGGCGAGCAGTACTTC
TRBJ2-3	TRBV18	few	-	CASSPLSKDTQYF	TGTGCCAGCTCACCACTATCCAAAGATACGCAGTATTTT
TRBJ2-1	TRBV7-9	many	TRBD2	CASSLTSADEQFF	TGTGCCAGCAGCTTAACTAGCGCCGATGAGCAGTTCTTC
TRBJ2-7	TRBV11-3	many	-	CASSRQGGSYEQYF	TGTGCCAGCAGCCGACAGGGAGGGTCCTACGAGCAGTACTTC
TRBJ2-3	TRBV6-2/TRBV6-3	many	TRBD1	CASSSIALGQTTDTQYF	TGTGCCAGCAGTTCCATTGCTTTGGGACAGACCACAGATACGCAGTATTTT
TRBJ1-5	TRBV19	-	-	CASTSGSGGGQPQHF	TGTGCCAGTACCTCGGGTAGCGGAGGGGGTCAGCCCCAGCATTTT
TRBJ1-6	TRBV10-2	many	-	CASSESVVPYNSPLHF	TGCGCCAGCAGTGAGTCAGTGGTTCCCTATAATTCACCCCTCCACTTT
TRBJ2-5	TRBV11-2	many	-	CASSSEGGGVETQYF	TGTGCCAGCAGCTCGGAAGGAGGGGGGGTAGAGACCCAGTACTTC
TRBJ2-1	TRBV2	many	TRBD1	CASSTDRGLYNEQFF	TGTGCCAGCAGCACCGACAGGGGATTGTACAATGAGCAGTTCTTC
TRBJ1-2	TRBV5-4	few	-	CASSPDGSSNYGYTF	TGTGCCAGCAGCCCGGACGGGAGCTCTAACTATGGCTACACCTTC
TRBJ2-7	TRBV12-3/TRBV12-4	many	-	CASSKRDYSYEQYF	TGTGCCAGCAGTAAACGGGATTACTCCTACGAGCAGTACTTC
TRBJ2-7	TRBV28	many	TRBD2	CASTGEGLSYEQYF	TGTGCCAGCACTGGGGAGGGCCTCTCCTACGAGCAGTACTTC
TRBJ2-7	TRBV11-3	many	-	CASSSRDKPYEQYF	TGTGCCAGCAGCTCCCGGGACAAACCCTACGAGCAGTACTTC
TRBJ2-2	TRBV10-1	many	-	CASSEGGWNTGELFF	TGCGCCAGCAGTGAGGGCGGGTGGAACACCGGGGAGCTGTTTTTT
TRBJ2-1	TRBV20-1	few	-	CSARDRSDEQFF	TGCAGTGCTAGGGATAGAAGCGATGAGCAGTTCTTC
TRBJ2-7	TRBV19	many	-	CASRSPRVEQYF	TGTGCCAGTAGATCTCCCAGGGTCGAGCAGTACTTC
TRBJ2-3	TRBV7-3	-	TRBD2	CASSLWGTSGRSDTQYF	TGTGCCAGCAGCTTATGGGGGACTAGCGGGAGATCAGATACGCAGTATTTT
TRBJ1-1	TRBV27	many	-	CASSPVLGWDTEAFF	TGTGCCAGCAGCCCTGTACTGGGGTGGGACACTGAAGCTTTCTTT
TRBJ2-7	TRBV18	-	-	CASSPDAFYEQSF	TGTGCCAGCTCCCCGGACGCGTTTTACGAGCAGTCCTTC
TRBJ1-1	TRBV2	-	-	CASSENRQAFEAFF	TGTGCCAGCAGTGAAAACCGACAGGCGTTTGAAGCTTTCTTT
TRBJ2-7	TRBV11-2	many	-	CASSLEVVSYEQYF	TGTGCCAGCAGCTTGGAGGTCGTCTCCTACGAGCAGTACTTC
TRBJ1-2	TRBV18	many	-	CASSPLGQPQGDGYTF	TGTGCCAGCTCACCCCTTGGACAGCCTCAAGGGGATGGCTACACCTTC
TRBJ1-4	TRBV10-3	many	TRBD1	CAISGGDSEEKLFF	TGTGCCATCAGTGGAGGGGACAGCGAAGAAAAACTGTTTTTT
TRBJ2-2	TRBV9	many	TRBD2	CASSVGGGTSSTGELFF	TGTGCCAGCAGCGTAGGTGGCGGGACTAGCTCCACCGGGGAGCTGTTTTTT
TRBJ2-7	TRBV27	few	-	CASSIGFAYEQYF	TGTGCCAGCAGCATAGGGTTCGCCTACGAGCAGTACTTC
TRBJ1-1	TRBV20-1	-	-	CSAGGGRGTEAFF	TGCAGTGCGGGTGGCGGCAGAGGCACTGAAGCTTTCTTT
TRBJ2-7	TRBV2	few	TRBD2	CASSGGGLAGGPPYEQYF	TGTGCCAGCAGTGGGGGGGGACTAGCGGGAGGGCCCCCCTACGAGCAGTACTTC
TRBJ2-7	TRBV24-1	few	-	CATNPFRGFNEQYF	TGTGCCACCAACCCGTTTCGCGGGTTCAACGAGCAGTACTTC
TRBJ2-7	TRBV4-3	once	-	CASSQDSGAATYEQYF	TGCGCCAGTAGCCAAGATTCGGGGGCGGCGACCTACGAGCAGTACTTC
TRBJ2-5	TRBV12-3/TRBV12-4	few	-	CASSFVGEETQYF	TGTGCCAGCAGTTTCGTGGGGGAAGAGACCCAGTACTTC